This T cell receptor (beta chain) stems from a study of early stage breast cancer tumors. Study information: Among approximately 12 ER+/PR+/HER2- tumors, eight were ductal, four lobular.

General study results and limits: Tumors had approximately 2.4-fold higher T cell density than normal breast. Chain pairing and CD4, CD8 or FOXP3 expression were not captured.

Comments on this clone: The antigen is not known.

Each sample had two DNA replicates, 0.5 ug blood or about 1.5 ug tissue. Produced via immunoSEQ multiplex PCR; TCRdb's table is partial and in-frame only. Seen here are a few thousand clones, almost 65% observed once, and the top ten hold under 30%. The TCR comes from a person in their fifties with breast cancer. The material sequenced was breast tumor tissue.

CDR3 residues: CASSPVVGEQFF. CDR3 nucleotide sequence: TGTGCCAGCAGCCCTGTTGTCGGTGAGCAGTTCTTC. The chain carries TRBV7-9 and TRBJ2-1, with D unresolved. This CDR3 is built from 12 residues. Per the germline V gene, CDR1 is SEHNR and CDR2 is FQNEAQ (reference sequence). Trimming cost V 5 bases and J 9 bases, with 11 bases left between them.